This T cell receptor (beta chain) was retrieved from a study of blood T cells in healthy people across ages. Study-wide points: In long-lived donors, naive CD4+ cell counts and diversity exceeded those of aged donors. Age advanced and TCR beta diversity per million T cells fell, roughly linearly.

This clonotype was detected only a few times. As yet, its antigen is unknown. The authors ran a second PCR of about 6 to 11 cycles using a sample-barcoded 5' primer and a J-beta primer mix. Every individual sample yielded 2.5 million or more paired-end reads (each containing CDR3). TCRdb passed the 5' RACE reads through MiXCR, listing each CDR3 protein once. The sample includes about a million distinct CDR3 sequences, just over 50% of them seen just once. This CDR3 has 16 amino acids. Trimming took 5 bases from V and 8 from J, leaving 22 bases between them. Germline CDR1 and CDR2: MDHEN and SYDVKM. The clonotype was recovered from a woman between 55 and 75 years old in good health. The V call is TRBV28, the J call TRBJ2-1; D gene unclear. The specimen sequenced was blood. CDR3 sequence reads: CASSPLRAAELDEQFF. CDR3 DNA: TGTGCCAGCAGTCCCCTCAGAGCTGCCGAGTTGGATGAGCAGTTCTTC.